This TCR beta chain was recorded in a study of blood T cell repertoires in COVID-19. Study details: There were acute and convalescent COVID-19 samples, and they came from the United States, Italy and Spain.

Germline V CDR1 and CDR2: SGHTA, FQGNSA. The CDR3 totals 13 residues. Between the trimmed V and J ends, which lost 3 bases and 6 bases, there was a span of 11 bases. Followed over time, Seattle patients had been enrolled while infection was active. Profiled with immunoSEQ multiplex PCR; TCRdb holds only in-frame clones, not every one. The table records more than 250,000 clones, about 91% of them present only once. This sequence joins TRBV7-2 and TRBJ1-2; a weak D match, TRBD1 (5 bases). The TCR comes from a woman aged 30 to 39 with COVID-19, enrolled during active disease. The sequenced sample consisted of peripheral blood. This chain's CDR3 is CASSLGPGDGYTF. DNA for the CDR3: TGTGCCAGCAGCTTGGGACCGGGGGATGGCTACACCTTC.